This T cell receptor beta chain was recorded in a study of T cells after posttransplantation cyclophosphamide. Study observations and caveats: Recipient CMV seropositivity and CMV reactivation strongly tracked TRB clonality. Blood and skin or GI T cell repertoires showed limited TRB overlap. Donor CD8+ memory clones often dominated recipient blood repertoires at later times.

Sequencing used immunoSEQ multiplex PCR; TCRdb keeps in-frame clones, though not all of them. The sample gives 25,000 to 35,000 clones, approximately 90% of which show up once; under 15% is in the top ten. Losses at the gene ends were 4 bases for V and 5 bases for J; bases not matched to a gene: 6. The V gene's germline CDR1 is LGHNA and CDR2 YSLEER. This CDR3 spans 15 amino acids. Comment on this clone: The antigen is unknown.

The rearrangement uses TRBV4-3 and TRBJ1-5; TRBD1 matches 9 bases. The TCR sequence derives from a woman aged 35 to 49 with a blood cancer, CMV-positive, and with a related stem cell donor. Sequencing was performed on PBMCs. CDR3 DNA sequence: TGCGCCAGCAGCCTAGGGACAGGGACCGATCAGCCCCAGCATTTT. Residues: CASSLGTGTDQPQHF.